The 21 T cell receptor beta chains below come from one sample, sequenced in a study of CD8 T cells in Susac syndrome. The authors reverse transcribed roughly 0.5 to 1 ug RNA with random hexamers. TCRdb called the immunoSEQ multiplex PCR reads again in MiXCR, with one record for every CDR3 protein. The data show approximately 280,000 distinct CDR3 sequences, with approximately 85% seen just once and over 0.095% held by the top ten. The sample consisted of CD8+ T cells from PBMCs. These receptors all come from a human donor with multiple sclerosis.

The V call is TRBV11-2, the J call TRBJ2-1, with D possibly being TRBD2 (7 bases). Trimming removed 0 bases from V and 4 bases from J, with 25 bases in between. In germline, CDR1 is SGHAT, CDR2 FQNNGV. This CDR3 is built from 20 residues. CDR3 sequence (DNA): TGTGCCAGCAGCTTAGAAGAGGCCGCCTGGGGGGGGCCGGGGTACAATGAGCAGTTCTTC. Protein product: CASSLEEAAWGGPGYNEQFF.

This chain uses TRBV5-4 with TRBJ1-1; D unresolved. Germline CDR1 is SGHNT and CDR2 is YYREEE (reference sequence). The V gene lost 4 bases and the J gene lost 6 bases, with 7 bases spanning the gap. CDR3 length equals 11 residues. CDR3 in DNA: TGTGCCAGCAGCCTATTAGCTGAAGCTTTCTTT. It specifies CASSLLAEAFF.

CDR3 in amino acids: CASSPSGQLYEQYF. The CDR3 DNA reads TGTGCCAGCAGCCCATCGGGACAGCTATACGAGCAGTACTTC. V and J are TRBV9 and TRBJ2-7, with 7 bases lining up with TRBD1. The CDR3 consists of 14 residues. Trimming took 4 bases from V and 4 from J; bases not matched to a gene: 8. CDR1 SGDLS and CDR2 YYNGEE come from the germline V gene.

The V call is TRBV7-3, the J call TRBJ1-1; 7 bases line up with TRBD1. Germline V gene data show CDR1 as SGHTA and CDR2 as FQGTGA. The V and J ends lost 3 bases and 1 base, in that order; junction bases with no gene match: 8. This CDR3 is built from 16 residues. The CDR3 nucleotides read TGTGCCAGCAGCTTGGAGACAGGGACCGAGAACACTGAAGCTTTCTTT. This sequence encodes CASSLETGTENTEAFF.

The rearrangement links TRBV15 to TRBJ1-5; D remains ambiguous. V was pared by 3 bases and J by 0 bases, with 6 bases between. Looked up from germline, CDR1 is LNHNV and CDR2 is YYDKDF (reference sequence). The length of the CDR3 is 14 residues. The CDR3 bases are TGTGCCACCAGCAGCCCCAGTAGCAATCAGCCCCAGCATTTT. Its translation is CATSSPSSNQPQHF.

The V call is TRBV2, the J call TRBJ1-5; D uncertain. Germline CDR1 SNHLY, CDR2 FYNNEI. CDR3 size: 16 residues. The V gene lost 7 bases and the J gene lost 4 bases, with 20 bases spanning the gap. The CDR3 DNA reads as TGTGCCAGCACCACCCCAGCCGGGGATCGAAATCAGCCCCAGCATTTT. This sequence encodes CASTTPAGDRNQPQHF.

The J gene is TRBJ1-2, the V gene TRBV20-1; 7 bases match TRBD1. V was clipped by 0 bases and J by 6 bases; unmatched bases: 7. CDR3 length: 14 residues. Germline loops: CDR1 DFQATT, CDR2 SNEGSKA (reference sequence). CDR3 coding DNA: TGCAGTGCTAGAGACAGGGGGTCGGGACATGGCTACACCTTC. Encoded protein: CSARDRGSGHGYTF.

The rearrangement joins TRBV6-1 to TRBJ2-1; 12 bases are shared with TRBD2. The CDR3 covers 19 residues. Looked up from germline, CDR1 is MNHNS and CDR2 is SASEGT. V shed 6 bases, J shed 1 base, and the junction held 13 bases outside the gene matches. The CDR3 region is CASSIGRGTSGLSYNEQFF. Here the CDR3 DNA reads TGTGCCAGCAGCATAGGACGGGGGACTAGCGGGTTGTCCTACAATGAGCAGTTCTTC.

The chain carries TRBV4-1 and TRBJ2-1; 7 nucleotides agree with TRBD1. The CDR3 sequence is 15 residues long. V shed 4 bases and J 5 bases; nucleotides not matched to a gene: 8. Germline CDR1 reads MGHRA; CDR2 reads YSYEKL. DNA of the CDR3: TGCGCCAGCAGCCCATATCAGGGGGAGCACAATGAGCAGTTCTTC. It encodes CASSPYQGEHNEQFF.

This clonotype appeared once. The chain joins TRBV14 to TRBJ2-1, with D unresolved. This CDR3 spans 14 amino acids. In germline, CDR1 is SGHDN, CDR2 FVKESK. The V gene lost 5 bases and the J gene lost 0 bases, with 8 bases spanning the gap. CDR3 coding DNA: TGTGCCAGCAGCAACAGTAACTCCTACAATGAGCAGTTCTTC. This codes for CASSNSNSYNEQFF. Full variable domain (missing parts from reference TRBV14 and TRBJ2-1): EAGVTQFPSHSVIEKGQTVTLRCDPISGHDNLYWYRRVMGKEIKFLLHFVKESKQDESGMPNNRFLAERTGGTYSTLKVQPAELEDSGVYFCASSNSNSYNEQFFGPGTRLTVL.

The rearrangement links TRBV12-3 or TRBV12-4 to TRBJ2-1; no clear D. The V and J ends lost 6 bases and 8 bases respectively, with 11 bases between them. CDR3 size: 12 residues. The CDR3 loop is CASSPLKYEQFF. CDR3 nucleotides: TGTGCCAGCAGCCCACTCAAATATGAGCAGTTCTTC.

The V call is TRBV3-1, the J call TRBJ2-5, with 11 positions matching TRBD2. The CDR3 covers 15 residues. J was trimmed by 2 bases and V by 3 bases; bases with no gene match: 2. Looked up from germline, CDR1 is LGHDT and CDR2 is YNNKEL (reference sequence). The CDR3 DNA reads TGTGCCAGCAGCCATACTAGCGGGAGTCAAGAGACCCAGTACTTC. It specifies CASSHTSGSQETQYF.

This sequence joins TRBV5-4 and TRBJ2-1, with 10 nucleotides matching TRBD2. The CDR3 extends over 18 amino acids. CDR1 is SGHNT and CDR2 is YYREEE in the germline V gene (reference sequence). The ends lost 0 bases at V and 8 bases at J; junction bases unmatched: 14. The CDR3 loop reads CASSLDPSLAGVVYEQFF. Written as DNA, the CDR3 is TGTGCCAGCAGCTTGGATCCCTCCCTAGCGGGAGTAGTATATGAGCAGTTCTTC.

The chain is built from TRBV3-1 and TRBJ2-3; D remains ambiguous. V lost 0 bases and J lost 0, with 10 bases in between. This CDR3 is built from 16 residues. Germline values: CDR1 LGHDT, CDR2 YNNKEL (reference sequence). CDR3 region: CASSQELFSSTDTQYF. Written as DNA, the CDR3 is TGTGCCAGCAGCCAAGAACTATTCTCTAGCACAGATACGCAGTATTTT.

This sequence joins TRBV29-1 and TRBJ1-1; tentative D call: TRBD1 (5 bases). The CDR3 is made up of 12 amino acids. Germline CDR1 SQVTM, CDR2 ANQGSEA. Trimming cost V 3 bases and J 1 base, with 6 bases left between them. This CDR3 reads CSVDRENTEAFF. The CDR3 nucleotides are TGCAGCGTTGACAGGGAGAACACTGAAGCTTTCTTT. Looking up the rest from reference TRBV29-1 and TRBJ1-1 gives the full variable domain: SAVISQKPSRDICQRGTSLTIQCQVDSQVTMMFWYRQQPGQSLTLIATANQGSEATYESGFVIDKFPISRPNLTFSTLTVSNMSPEDSSIYLCSVDRENTEAFFGQGTRLTVV.

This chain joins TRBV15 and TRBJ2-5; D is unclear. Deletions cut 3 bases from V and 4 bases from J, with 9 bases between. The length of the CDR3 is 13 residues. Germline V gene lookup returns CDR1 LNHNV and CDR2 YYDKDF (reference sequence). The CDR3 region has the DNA TGTGCCACCAGCAGTTCCATGTTAGAGACCCAGTACTTC. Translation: CATSSSMLETQYF. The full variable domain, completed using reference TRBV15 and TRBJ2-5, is DAMVIQNPRYQVTQFGKPVTLSCSQTLNHNVMYWYQQKSSQAPKLLFHYYDKDFNNEADTPDNFQSRRPNTSFCFLDIRSPGLGDTAMYLCATSSSMLETQYFGPGTRLLVL.

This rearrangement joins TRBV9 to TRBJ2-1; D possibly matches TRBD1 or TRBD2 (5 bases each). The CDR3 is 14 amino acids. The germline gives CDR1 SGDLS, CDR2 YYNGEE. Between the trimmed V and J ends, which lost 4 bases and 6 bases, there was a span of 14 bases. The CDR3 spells CASSPDWDANEQFF. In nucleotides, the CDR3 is TGTGCCAGCAGCCCCGACTGGGACGCCAATGAGCAGTTCTTC.

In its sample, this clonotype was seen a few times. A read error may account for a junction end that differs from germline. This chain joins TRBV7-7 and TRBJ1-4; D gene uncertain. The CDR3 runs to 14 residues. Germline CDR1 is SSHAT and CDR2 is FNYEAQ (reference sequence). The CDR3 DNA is TGTGCTAGCAGCCTTCGTACCGGGAATGAAAAACTGTTTTTT. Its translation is CASSLRTGNEKLFF.

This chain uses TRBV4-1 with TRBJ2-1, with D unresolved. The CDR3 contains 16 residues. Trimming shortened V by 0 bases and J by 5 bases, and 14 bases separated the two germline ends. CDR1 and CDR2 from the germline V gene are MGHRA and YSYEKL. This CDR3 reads CASSQDPGHSNNEQFF. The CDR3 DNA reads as TGCGCCAGCAGCCAAGATCCTGGGCATAGTAACAATGAGCAGTTCTTC.

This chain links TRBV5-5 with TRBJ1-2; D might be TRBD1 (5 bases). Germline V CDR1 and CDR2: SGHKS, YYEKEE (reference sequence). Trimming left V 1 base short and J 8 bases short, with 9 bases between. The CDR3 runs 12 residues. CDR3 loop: CASSLQGRGYTF. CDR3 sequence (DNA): TGTGCCAGCAGCTTGCAGGGACGCGGCTACACCTTC.

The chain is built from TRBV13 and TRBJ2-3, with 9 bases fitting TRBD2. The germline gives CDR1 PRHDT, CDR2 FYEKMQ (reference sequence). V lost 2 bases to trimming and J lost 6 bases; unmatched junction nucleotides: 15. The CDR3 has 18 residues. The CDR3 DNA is TGTGCCAGCAGCTTATTTGGCGGGAGGGCCGAAGGTCCTGATACGCAGTATTTT. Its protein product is CASSLFGGRAEGPDTQYF.